This T cell receptor beta chain was captured in a study of T cells in Graves' hyperthyroidism and ophthalmopathy. This clonotype occurred a few times. The CDR3 regions of TCR beta were amplified from RNA transcripts. HTBI primers were used for first-round RT-PCR of the TCR CDR3. Via MiXCR, TCRdb re-called the multiplex PCR reads, giving one row per CDR3 protein. Altogether 490,000 or so distinct CDR3 sequences are present, about 22% being singletons, with the ten largest covering under 55%. V lost 4 bases and J lost 8, with 12 bases in between. The CDR3 extends over 13 amino acids. Germline V gene lookup returns CDR1 DFQATT and CDR2 SNEGSKA (reference sequence). Every diagnosis used clinical symptoms, serum thyroxine and TRAb, thyroid ultrasound and orbital computed tomography. PBMCs stemmed from less than 13 ml fresh peripheral blood.

The clonotype originates from a woman in her 70s with Graves' ophthalmopathy. Source material: blood. The genes are TRBV20-1 and TRBJ1-6, with no clear D. The CDR3 bases are TGCAGTGCTAAGGTTCTTCAGGATTCACCCCTCCACTTT. Translated: CSAKVLQDSPLHF.